The rows below give T cell receptor beta chains drawn from one sample of a study of blood T cell repertoires in COVID-19. Method: immunoSEQ multiplex PCR; TCRdb's copy keeps in-frame clones and lacks some. The sample has 55,000 or so clones, 82% seen once. The sample consisted of peripheral blood. The receptors stem from a human donor in a cohort sampled during active or convalescent COVID-19. The CDR3 runs from the conserved cysteine through the conserved F or W. The D gene is left open where the match is weak. Clone size appears in some rows only: once, few, many, or a class for an expanded clone.

v_gene: TRBV5-4; abundance: NA; j_gene: TRBJ2-7; d_gene: NA; CDR3aa: CASSFDGGPYEQYF; CDR3nt: TGTGCCAGCAGCTTCGACGGAGGTCCCTACGAGCAGTACTTC
v_gene: TRBV2; abundance: NA; j_gene: TRBJ1-5; d_gene: NA; CDR3aa: CASSSGNQPQHF; CDR3nt: TGTGCCAGCAGTTCCGGCAATCAGCCCCAGCATTTT
v_gene: TRBV30; abundance: NA; j_gene: TRBJ1-2; d_gene: NA; CDR3aa: CAWSLTAYGYGYTF; CDR3nt: TGTGCCTGGAGTCTGACAGCCTATGGGTATGGCTACACCTTC
v_gene: TRBV9; abundance: once; j_gene: TRBJ2-6; d_gene: NA; CDR3aa: CASSDARDVLTF; CDR3nt: TGTGCCAGCAGCGACGCCCGGGACGTCCTGACTTTC
v_gene: TRBV29-1; abundance: NA; j_gene: TRBJ2-5; d_gene: TRBD2; CDR3aa: CSVAGTSTVETQYF; CDR3nt: TGCAGCGTTGCCGGGACTAGCACGGTAGAGACCCAGTACTTC
v_gene: TRBV18; abundance: NA; j_gene: TRBJ1-1; d_gene: NA; CDR3aa: CASSPPPGMNTEAFF; CDR3nt: TGTGCCAGCTCACCGCCACCGGGGATGAACACTGAAGCTTTCTTT
v_gene: TRBV4-1; abundance: NA; j_gene: TRBJ2-1; d_gene: TRBD1; CDR3aa: CASSQDEGAGEQFF; CDR3nt: TGCGCCAGCAGCCAAGATGAGGGGGCAGGTGAGCAGTTCTTC
v_gene: TRBV9; abundance: NA; j_gene: TRBJ1-1; d_gene: NA; CDR3aa: CASSAGPQGNTEAFF; CDR3nt: TGTGCCAGCAGCGCCGGACCCCAGGGGAACACTGAAGCTTTCTTT
v_gene: TRBV6-5; abundance: few; j_gene: TRBJ1-6; d_gene: TRBD1; CDR3aa: CASSYSQGDSPLHF; CDR3nt: TGTGCCAGCAGTTACTCCCAGGGGGATTCACCCCTCCACTTT
v_gene: TRBV5-5; abundance: NA; j_gene: TRBJ1-1; d_gene: TRBD1; CDR3aa: CASSLRTGMNTEAFF; CDR3nt: TGTGCCAGCAGCTTGCGGACAGGGATGAACACTGAAGCTTTCTTT
v_gene: TRBV6-4; abundance: NA; j_gene: TRBJ1-6; d_gene: NA; CDR3aa: CASSEGLNNSPLHF; CDR3nt: TGTGCCAGCAGTGAGGGCTTGAATAATTCACCCCTCCACTTT
v_gene: TRBV4-3; abundance: NA; j_gene: TRBJ2-2; d_gene: NA; CDR3aa: CASSQVPASTGELFF; CDR3nt: TGCGCCAGCAGCCAAGTCCCAGCGTCCACCGGGGAGCTGTTTTTT
v_gene: TRBV11-3; abundance: NA; j_gene: TRBJ1-1; d_gene: TRBD1; CDR3aa: CASSSLQGLNTEAFF; CDR3nt: TGTGCCAGCAGCTCTTTACAGGGGCTGAACACTGAAGCTTTCTTT
v_gene: TRBV25-1; abundance: once; j_gene: TRBJ1-1; d_gene: NA; CDR3aa: CASSEPGGEAFF; CDR3nt: TGTGCCAGCAGTGAACCCGGGGGGGAAGCTTTCTTT
v_gene: TRBV12-3/TRBV12-4; abundance: NA; j_gene: TRBJ2-5; d_gene: NA; CDR3aa: CASKGDTGETQYF; CDR3nt: TGTGCCAGCAAAGGGGACACAGGGGAGACCCAGTACTTC
v_gene: TRBV19; abundance: NA; j_gene: TRBJ2-3; d_gene: NA; CDR3aa: CASSLAGTDTQYF; CDR3nt: TGTGCCAGTAGTTTGGCCGGGACAGATACGCAGTATTTT
v_gene: TRBV6-2/TRBV6-3; abundance: medium-sized; j_gene: TRBJ2-5; d_gene: NA; CDR3aa: CASSSSGPVETQYF; CDR3nt: TGTGCCAGCAGTTCGTCAGGGCCGGTAGAGACCCAGTACTTC
v_gene: TRBV2; abundance: NA; j_gene: TRBJ2-7; d_gene: NA; CDR3aa: CASSDSVLATGSYEQYF; CDR3nt: TGTGCCAGCAGTGATTCCGTCCTAGCGACGGGCTCCTACGAGCAGTACTTC
v_gene: TRBV9; abundance: NA; j_gene: TRBJ2-7; d_gene: TRBD2; CDR3aa: CASSPSAGAAYEQYF; CDR3nt: TGTGCCAGCAGCCCCTCAGCGGGGGCCGCCTACGAGCAGTACTTC
v_gene: TRBV11-2; abundance: NA; j_gene: TRBJ1-2; d_gene: TRBD1; CDR3aa: CASSHRGDRRYYGYTF; CDR3nt: TGTGCCAGCAGCCACCGAGGGGACAGGCGCTACTATGGCTACACCTTC
v_gene: TRBV6-5; abundance: NA; j_gene: TRBJ1-6; d_gene: NA; CDR3aa: CASSSTGNNSPLHF; CDR3nt: TGTGCCAGCAGTTCTACAGGGAACAATTCACCCCTCCACTTT
v_gene: TRBV6-5; abundance: NA; j_gene: TRBJ1-2; d_gene: TRBD1; CDR3aa: CAEGQGGFGYTF; CDR3nt: TGTGCCGAGGGACAGGGTGGTTTTGGCTACACCTTC
v_gene: TRBV7-2; abundance: once; j_gene: TRBJ1-2; d_gene: NA; CDR3aa: CASSSPPANYGYTF; CDR3nt: TGTGCCAGCAGCTCTCCGCCAGCTAACTATGGCTACACCTTC